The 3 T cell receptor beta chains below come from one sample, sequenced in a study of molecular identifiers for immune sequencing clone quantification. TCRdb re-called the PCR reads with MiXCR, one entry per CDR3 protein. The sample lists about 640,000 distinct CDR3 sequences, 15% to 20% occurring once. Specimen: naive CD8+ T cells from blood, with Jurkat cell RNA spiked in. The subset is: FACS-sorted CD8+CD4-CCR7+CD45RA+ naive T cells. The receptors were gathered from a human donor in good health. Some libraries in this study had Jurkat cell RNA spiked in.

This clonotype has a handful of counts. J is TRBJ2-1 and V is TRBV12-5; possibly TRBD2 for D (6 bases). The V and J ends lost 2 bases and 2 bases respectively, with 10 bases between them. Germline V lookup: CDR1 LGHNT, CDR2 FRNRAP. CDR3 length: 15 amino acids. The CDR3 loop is CASGLISGTYNEQFF. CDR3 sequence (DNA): TGTGCTAGTGGTTTGATTAGCGGAACCTACAATGAGCAGTTCTTC.

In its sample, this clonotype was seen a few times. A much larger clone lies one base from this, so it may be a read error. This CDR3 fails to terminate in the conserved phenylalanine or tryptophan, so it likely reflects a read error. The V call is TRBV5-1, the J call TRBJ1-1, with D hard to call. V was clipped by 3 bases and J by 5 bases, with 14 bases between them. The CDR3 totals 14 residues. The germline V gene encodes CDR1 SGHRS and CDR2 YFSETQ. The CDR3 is CASSSLPSDTEAFL. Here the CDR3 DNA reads TGCGCCAGCAGCTCCTTACCTTCGGATACTGAAGCTTTCCTT.

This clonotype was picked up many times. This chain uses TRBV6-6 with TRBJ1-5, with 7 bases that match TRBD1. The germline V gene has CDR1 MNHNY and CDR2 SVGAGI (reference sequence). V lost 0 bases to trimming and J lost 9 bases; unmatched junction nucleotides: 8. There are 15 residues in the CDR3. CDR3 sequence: CASSYSLDRPSPQHF. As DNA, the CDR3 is TGTGCCAGCAGTTACTCCCTGGACAGGCCCTCGCCCCAGCATTTT.